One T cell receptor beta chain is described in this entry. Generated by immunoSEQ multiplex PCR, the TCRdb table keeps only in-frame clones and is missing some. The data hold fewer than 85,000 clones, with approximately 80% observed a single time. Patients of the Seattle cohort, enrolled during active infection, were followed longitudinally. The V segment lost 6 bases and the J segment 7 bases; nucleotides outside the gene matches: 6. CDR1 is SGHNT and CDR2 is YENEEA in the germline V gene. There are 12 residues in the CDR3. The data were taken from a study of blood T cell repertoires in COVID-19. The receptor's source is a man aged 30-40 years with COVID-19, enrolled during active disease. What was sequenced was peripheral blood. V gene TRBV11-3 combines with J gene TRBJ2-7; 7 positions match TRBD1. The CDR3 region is CASSKGAREQYF. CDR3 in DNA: TGTGCCAGCAGTAAGGGGGCGAGGGAGCAGTACTTC.